This T cell receptor beta chain was retrieved from a study of blood T cell repertoires in COVID-19. Overall study context: The United States, Italy and Spain provided the acute and convalescent COVID-19 samples.

The method was immunoSEQ multiplex PCR; TCRdb's version includes in-frame clones alone and lacks a portion of them. Among more than 200,000 clones listed, 75% to 90% were seen once. CDR3 size: 14 residues. From germline, CDR1 is LGHDT and CDR2 YNNKEL (reference sequence). V lost 2 bases and J lost 11; bases outside the gene matches: 8. The chain joins TRBV3-1 (or the pseudogene TRBV3-2) to TRBJ1-1; 10 bases match TRBD1. The sequence was obtained from a man aged 25-45 years with active or convalescent COVID-19. The sample was peripheral blood. DNA for the CDR3: TGTGCCAGCAGCCAAAGCCCAGACAGGGGGCAGGCTTTCTTT. Translation gives CASSQSPDRGQAFF.